This entry concerns a single T cell receptor beta chain. This sample was included in a study of blood T cell repertoires in COVID-19. Study overall: Acute and convalescent COVID-19 specimens originated in the United States, Italy and Spain.

This table comes from immunoSEQ multiplex PCR, and its TCRdb copy is limited to in-frame clones, with some not included. The data hold some 200,000 clones, with 80% to 85% observed a single time. The CDR3 covers 15 residues. V trimming: 7 bases; J trimming: 4 bases; junction bases outside the gene matches: 10. CDR1 and CDR2 from the germline V gene are SNHLY and FYNNEI. The genes are TRBV2 and TRBJ1-5, with 7 bases matching TRBD1. This receptor was taken from a woman aged 55-70 years with acute or convalescent COVID-19. The sample consisted of peripheral blood. CDR3 loop: CASISHRGPNQPQHF. The CDR3 nucleotides are TGTGCCAGCATCTCGCACAGGGGCCCGAATCAGCCCCAGCATTTT.